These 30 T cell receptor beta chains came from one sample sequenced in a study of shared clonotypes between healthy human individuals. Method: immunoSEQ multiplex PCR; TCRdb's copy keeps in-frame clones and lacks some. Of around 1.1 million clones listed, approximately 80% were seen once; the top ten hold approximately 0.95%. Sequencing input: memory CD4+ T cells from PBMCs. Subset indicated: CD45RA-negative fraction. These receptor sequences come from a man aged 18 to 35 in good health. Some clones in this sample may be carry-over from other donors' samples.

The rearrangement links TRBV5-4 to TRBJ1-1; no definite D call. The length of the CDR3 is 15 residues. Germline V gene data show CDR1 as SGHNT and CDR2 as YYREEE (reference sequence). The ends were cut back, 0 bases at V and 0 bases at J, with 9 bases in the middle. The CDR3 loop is CASSLGNRLNTEAFF. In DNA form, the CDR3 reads TGTGCCAGCAGCTTGGGGAACAGATTGAACACTGAAGCTTTCTTT.

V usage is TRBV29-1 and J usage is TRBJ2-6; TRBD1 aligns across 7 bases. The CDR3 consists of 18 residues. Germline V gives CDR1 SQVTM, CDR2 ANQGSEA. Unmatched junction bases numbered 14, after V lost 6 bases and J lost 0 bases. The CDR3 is CSVDRRDRVPSGANVLTF. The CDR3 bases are TGCAGCGTGGACCGCCGAGACAGGGTTCCCTCTGGGGCCAACGTCCTGACTTTC.

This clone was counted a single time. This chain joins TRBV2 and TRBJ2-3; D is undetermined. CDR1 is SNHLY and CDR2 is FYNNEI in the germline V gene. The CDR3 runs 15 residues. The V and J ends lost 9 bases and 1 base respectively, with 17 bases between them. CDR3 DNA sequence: TGTGCCAGTCACCCTCTATCCCGGGGCACAGATACGCAGTATTTT. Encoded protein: CASHPLSRGTDTQYF.

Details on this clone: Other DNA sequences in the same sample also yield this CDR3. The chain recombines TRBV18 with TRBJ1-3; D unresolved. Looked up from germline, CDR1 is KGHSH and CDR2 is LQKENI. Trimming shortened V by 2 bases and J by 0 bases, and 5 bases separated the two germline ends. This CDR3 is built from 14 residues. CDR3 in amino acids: CASSPGNSGNTIYF. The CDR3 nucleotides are TGTGCCAGCTCACCAGGGAACTCTGGAAACACCATATATTTT.

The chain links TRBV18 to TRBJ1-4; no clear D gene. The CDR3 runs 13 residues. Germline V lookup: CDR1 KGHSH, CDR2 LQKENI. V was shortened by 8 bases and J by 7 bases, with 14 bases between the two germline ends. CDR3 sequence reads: CASAGSKGEKLFF. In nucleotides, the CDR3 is TGTGCCAGCGCGGGTTCTAAGGGTGAAAAACTGTTTTTT.

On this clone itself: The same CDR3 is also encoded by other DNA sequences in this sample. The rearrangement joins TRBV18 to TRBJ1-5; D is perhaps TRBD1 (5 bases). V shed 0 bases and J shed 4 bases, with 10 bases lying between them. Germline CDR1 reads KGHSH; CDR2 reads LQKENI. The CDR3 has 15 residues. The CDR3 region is CASSPPGTGNQPQHF. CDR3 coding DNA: TGTGCCAGCTCACCACCAGGGACGGGGAATCAGCCCCAGCATTTT.

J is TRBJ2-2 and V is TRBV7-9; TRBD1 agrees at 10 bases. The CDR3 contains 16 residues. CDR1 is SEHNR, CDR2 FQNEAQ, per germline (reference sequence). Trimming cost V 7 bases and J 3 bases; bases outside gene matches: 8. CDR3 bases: TGTGCCAGCATCCTCGACAGGGGGCCGTACACCGGGGAGCTGTTTTTT. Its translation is CASILDRGPYTGELFF.

This CDR3 is CASKERASDEQFF. The CDR3, as DNA: TGTGCCAGCAAGGAGCGGGCATCAGATGAGCAGTTCTTC. The V gene is TRBV28, the J gene TRBJ2-1, with D possibly matching TRBD2 (6 bases). The CDR3 has 13 amino acids. The germline V and J ends were trimmed by 7 bases and 8 bases, with 15 bases remaining between them. CDR1 and CDR2 from the germline V gene are MDHEN and SYDVKM.

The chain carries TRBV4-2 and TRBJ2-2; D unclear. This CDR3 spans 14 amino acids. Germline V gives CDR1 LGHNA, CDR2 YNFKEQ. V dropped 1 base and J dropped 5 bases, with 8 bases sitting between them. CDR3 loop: CASSQGITTGELFF. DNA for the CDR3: TGTGCCAGCAGCCAAGGCATCACTACCGGGGAGCTGTTTTTT.

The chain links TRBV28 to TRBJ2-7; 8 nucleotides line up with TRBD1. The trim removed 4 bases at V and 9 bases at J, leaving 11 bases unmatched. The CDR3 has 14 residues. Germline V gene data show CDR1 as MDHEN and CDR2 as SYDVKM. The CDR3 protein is CASSSTGQGGVQYF. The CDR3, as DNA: TGTGCCAGCAGTTCCACCGGACAGGGCGGCGTGCAGTACTTC.

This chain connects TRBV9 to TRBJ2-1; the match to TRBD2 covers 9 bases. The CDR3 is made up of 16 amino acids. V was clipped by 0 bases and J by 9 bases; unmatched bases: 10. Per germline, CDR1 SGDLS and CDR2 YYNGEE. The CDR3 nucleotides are TGTGCCAGCAGCGTAGAAGGGGCGGGAGGGCGCAGTGAGCAGTTCTTC. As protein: CASSVEGAGGRSEQFF.

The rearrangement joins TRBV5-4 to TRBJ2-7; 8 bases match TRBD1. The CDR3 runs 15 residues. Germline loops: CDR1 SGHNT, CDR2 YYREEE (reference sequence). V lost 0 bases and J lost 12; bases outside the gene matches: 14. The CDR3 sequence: CASSLVDRGIGMGYF. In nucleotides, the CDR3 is TGTGCCAGCAGCTTGGTAGACAGGGGTATTGGTATGGGGTACTTC.

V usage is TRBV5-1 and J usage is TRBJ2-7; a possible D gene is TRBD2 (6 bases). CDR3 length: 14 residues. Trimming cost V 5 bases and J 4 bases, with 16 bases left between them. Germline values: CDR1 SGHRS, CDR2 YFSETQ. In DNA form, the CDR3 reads TGCGCCAGCAGAGATGAAGCGGGTGGTTACGAGCAGTACTTC. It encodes CASRDEAGGYEQYF.

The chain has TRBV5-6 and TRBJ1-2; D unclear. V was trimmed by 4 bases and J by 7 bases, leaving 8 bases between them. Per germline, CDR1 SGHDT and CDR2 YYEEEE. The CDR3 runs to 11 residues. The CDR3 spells CASSRAGGYTF. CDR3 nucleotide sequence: TGTGCCAGCAGCCGAGCCGGTGGCTACACCTTC.

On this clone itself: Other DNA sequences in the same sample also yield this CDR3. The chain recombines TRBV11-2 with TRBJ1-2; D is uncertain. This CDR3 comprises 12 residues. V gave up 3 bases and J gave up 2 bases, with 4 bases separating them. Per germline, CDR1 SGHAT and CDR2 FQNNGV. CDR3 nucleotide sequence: TGTGCCAGCAGCTTGGGAAACTATGGCTACACCTTC. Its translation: CASSLGNYGYTF.

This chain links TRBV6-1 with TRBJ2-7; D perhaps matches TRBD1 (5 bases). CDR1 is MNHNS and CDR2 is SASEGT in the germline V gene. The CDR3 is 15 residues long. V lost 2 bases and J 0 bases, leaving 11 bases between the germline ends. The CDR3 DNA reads TGTGCCAGCAGTGAAAGGGGCAGCAGCTCCTACGAGCAGTACTTC. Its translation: CASSERGSSSYEQYF.

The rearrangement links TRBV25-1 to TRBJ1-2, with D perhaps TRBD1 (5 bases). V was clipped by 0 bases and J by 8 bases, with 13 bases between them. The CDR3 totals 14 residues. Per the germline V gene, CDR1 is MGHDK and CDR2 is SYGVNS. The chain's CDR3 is CASSEYYREGGYTF. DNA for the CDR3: TGTGCCAGCAGTGAATATTACCGGGAGGGGGGCTACACCTTC.

CDR3 loop: CASSSGTGYYEQFF. The CDR3 DNA is TGTGCCAGCAGCTCCGGGACTGGGTATTATGAGCAGTTCTTC. The chain carries TRBV11-2 and TRBJ2-1; a possible D gene is TRBD2 (6 bases). With 4 bases removed from V and 8 bases from J, the gap between germline ends came to 15 bases. Germline CDR1 and CDR2: SGHAT and FQNNGV. The CDR3 sequence is 14 residues long.

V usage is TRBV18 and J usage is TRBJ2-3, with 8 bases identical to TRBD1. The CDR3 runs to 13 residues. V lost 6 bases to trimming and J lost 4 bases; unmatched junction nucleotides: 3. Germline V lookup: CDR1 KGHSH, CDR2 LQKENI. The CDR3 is CASSDREPDTQYF. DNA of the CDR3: TGTGCCAGCTCGGACAGGGAGCCAGATACGCAGTATTTT.

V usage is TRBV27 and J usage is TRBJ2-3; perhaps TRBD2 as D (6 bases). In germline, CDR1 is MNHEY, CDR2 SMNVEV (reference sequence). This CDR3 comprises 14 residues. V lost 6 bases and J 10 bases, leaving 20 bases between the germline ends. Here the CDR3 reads CASRRWEELDAQYF. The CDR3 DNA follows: TGTGCCAGCAGGAGGTGGGAGGAACTGGATGCGCAGTATTTT.

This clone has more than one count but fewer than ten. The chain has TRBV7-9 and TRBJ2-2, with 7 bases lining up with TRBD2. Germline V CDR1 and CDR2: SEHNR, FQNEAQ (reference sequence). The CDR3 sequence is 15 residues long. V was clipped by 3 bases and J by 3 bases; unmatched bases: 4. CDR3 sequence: CASSFSGPYTGELFF. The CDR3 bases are TGTGCCAGCAGCTTTAGCGGGCCCTACACCGGGGAGCTGTTTTTT.

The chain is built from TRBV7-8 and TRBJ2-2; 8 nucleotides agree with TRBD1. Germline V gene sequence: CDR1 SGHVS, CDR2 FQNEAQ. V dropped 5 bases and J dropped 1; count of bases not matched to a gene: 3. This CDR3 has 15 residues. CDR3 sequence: CASSQGQVNTGELFF. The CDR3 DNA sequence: TGTGCCAGCAGCCAGGGACAGGTGAACACCGGGGAGCTGTTTTTT. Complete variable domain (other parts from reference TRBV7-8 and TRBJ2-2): GAGVSQSPRYKVAKRGQDVALRCDPISGHVSLFWYQQALGQGPEFLTYFQNEAQLDKSGLPSDRFFAERPEGSVSTLKIQRTQQEDSAVYLCASSQGQVNTGELFFGEGSRLTVL.

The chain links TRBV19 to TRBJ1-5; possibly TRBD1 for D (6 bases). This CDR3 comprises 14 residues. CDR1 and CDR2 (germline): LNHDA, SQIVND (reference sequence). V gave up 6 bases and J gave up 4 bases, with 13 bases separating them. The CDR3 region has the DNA TGTGCCAGTAGCCCTAGGGGGGAAAATCAGCCCCAGCATTTT. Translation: CASSPRGENQPQHF.

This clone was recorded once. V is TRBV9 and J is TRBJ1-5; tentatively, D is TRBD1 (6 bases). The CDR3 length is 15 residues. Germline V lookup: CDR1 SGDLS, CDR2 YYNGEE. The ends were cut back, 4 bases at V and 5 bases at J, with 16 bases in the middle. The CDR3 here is CASSPSGGRDQPQHF. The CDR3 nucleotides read TGTGCCAGCAGCCCAAGTGGGGGGCGCGATCAGCCCCAGCATTTT.

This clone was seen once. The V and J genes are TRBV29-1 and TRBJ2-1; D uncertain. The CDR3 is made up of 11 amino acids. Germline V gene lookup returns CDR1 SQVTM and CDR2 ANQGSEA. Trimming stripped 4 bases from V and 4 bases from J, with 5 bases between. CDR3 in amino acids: CSVGRYNEQFF. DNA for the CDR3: TGCAGCGTTGGGAGATACAATGAGCAGTTCTTC.

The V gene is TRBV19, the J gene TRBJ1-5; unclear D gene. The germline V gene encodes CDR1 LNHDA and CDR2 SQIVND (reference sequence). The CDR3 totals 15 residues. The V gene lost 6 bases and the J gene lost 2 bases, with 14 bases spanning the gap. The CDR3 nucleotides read TGTGCCAGTAGCGGCGGGAGGCCCCGCAATCAGCCCCAGCATTTT. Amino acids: CASSGGRPRNQPQHF.

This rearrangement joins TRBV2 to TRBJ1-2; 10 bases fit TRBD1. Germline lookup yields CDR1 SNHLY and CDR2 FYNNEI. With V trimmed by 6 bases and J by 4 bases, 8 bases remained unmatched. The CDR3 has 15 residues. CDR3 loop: CASSYRGQGFYGYTF. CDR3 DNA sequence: TGTGCCAGCAGCTACAGGGGACAGGGGTTCTATGGCTACACCTTC. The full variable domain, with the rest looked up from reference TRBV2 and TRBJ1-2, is EPEVTQTPSHQVTQMGQEVILRCVPISNHLYFYWYRQILGQKVEFLVSFYNNEISEKSEIFDDQFSVERPDGSNFTLKIRSTKLEDSAMYFCASSYRGQGFYGYTFGSGTRLTVV.

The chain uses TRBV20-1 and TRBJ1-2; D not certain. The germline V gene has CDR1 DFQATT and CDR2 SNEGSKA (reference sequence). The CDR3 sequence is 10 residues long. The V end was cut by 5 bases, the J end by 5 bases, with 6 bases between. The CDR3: CSAYQYGYTF. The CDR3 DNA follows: TGCAGTGCTTACCAGTATGGCTACACCTTC.

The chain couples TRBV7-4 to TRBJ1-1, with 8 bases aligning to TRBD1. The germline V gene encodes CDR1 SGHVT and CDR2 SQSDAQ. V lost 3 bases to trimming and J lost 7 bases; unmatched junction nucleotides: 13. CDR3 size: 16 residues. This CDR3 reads CASSLRVGTGPFEAFF. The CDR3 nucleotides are TGTGCCAGCAGCTTGCGTGTAGGGACAGGACCGTTTGAAGCTTTCTTT.

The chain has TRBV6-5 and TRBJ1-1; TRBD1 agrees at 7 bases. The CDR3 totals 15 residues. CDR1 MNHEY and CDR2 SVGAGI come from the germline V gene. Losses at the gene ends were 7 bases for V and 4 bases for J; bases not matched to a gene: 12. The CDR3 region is CASNRQGLPLTEAFF. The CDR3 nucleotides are TGTGCCAGCAACCGACAGGGCCTCCCGCTCACTGAAGCTTTCTTT.